This T cell receptor beta chain derives from a study of T-cell reconstitution after alpha-beta-depleted transplantation in children. The V gene lost 3 bases and the J gene lost 14 bases, with 25 bases spanning the gap. The CDR3 extends over 14 amino acids. Germline CDR1 reads DFQATT; CDR2 reads SNEGSKA (reference sequence). The library targeted TCRbeta and was prepared with unique molecular identifiers. TCRdb fed the PCR reads into MiXCR, producing one record per CDR3 protein. The sample holds hundreds of thousands of distinct CDR3 sequences; more than 20% are singletons and the top ten take about 5%.

The receptor was derived from a female patient aged 2-10 years who had a stem cell transplant for congenital amegakaryocytic thrombocytopenia, so the T cells may come from the graft donor. J is TRBJ1-2 and V is TRBV20-1; possibly TRBD1 for D (5 bases). Here the sequenced sample was PBMCs, mostly from graft donor cells, taken 360 days after TCRalphabeta/CD19-depleted stem cell transplant. The DNA of the CDR3 is TGCAGTGCTAGGAGTTTTGGGACCGACCTTCTAAGGACCTTC. Translated, it gives CSARSFGTDLLRTF.